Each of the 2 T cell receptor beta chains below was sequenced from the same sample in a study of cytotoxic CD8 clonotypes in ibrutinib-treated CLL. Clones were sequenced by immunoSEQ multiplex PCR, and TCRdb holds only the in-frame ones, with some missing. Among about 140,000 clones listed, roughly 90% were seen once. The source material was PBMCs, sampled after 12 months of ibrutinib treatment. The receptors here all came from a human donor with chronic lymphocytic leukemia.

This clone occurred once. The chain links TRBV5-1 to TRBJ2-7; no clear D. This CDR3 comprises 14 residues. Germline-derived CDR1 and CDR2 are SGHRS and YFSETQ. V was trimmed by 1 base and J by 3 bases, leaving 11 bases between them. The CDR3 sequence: CASSLLQASYEQYF. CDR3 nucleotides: TGCGCCAGCAGCTTGCTCCAGGCCAGCTACGAGCAGTACTTC.

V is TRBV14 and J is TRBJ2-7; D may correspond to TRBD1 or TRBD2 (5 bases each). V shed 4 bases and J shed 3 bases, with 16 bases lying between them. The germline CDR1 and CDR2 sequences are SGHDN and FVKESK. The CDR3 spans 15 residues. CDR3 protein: CASSRWGDRLYEQYF. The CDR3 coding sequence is TGTGCCAGCAGCCGGTGGGGAGACAGACTCTACGAGCAGTACTTC.